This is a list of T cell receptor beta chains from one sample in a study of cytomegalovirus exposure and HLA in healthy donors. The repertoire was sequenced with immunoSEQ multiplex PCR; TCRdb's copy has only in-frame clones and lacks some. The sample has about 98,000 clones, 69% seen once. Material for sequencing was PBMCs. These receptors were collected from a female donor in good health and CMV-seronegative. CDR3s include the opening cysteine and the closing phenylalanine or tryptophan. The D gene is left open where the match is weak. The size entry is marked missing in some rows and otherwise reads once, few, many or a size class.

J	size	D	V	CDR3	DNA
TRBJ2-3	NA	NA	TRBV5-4	CASSLGTGPGGTDTQYF	TGTGCCAGCAGCTTGGGGACAGGACCTGGGGGGACAGATACGCAGTATTTT
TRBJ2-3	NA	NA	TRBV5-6	CASSLRGFGTDTQYF	TGTGCCAGCAGCCTGAGAGGGTTCGGCACAGATACGCAGTATTTT
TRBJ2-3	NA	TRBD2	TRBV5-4	CASSGPPGAGSTDTQYF	TGTGCCAGCAGCGGCCCCCCAGGAGCGGGGAGCACAGATACGCAGTATTTT
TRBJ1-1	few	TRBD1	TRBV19	CASSRTGGVDTEAFF	TGTGCCAGTAGTCGGACAGGGGGAGTCGACACTGAAGCTTTCTTT
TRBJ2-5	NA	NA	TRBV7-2	CASSLESSQETQYF	TGTGCCAGCAGCTTAGAGTCTAGCCAAGAGACCCAGTACTTC
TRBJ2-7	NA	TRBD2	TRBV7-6	CASSLRTSRLDEQYF	TGTGCCAGCAGCTTACGGACTAGCCGCCTGGACGAGCAGTACTTC
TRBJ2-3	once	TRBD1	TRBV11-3	CASSRTGYSADTQYF	TGTGCCAGCAGTCGGACAGGGTATTCAGCAGATACGCAGTATTTT
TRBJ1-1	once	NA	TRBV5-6	CASSSPGTAIPMNTEAFF	TGTGCCAGCAGCTCACCCGGCACAGCTATTCCAATGAACACTGAAGCTTTCTTT
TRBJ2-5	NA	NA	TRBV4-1	CASSQERGSRETQYF	TGCGCCAGCAGCCAAGAGCGGGGAAGTCGGGAGACCCAGTACTTC
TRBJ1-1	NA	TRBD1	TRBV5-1	CASSLTGERNTEAFF	TGCGCCAGCAGCCTAACAGGGGAACGGAACACTGAAGCTTTCTTT
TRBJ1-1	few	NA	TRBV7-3	CASSLGGRVNTEAFF	TGTGCCAGCAGCTTAGGTGGCAGGGTGAACACTGAAGCTTTCTTT